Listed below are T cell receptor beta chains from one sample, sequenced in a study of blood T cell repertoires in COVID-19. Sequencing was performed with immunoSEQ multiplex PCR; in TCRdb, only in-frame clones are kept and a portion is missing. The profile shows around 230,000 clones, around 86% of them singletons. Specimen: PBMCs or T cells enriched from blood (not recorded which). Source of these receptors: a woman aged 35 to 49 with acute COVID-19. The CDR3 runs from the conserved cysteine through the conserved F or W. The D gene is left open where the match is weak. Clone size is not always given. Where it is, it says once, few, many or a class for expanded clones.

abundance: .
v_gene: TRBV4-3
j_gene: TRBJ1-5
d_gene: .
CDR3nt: TGCGCCAGCAGCCAAGATCGAGGATATAGCAATCAGCCCCAGCATTTT
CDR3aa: CASSQDRGYSNQPQHF

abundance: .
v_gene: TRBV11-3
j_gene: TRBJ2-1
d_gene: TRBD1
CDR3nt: TGTGCCAGCAGCTTAGTGTTGAGTCAGGGGGCCTACAATGAGCAGTTCTTC
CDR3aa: CASSLVLSQGAYNEQFF

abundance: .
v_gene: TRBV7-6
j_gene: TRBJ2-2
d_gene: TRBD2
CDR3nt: TGTGCCAGCAGCTTACTAGCGGGGGATCAAACCGGGGAGCTGTTTTTT
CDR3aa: CASSLLAGDQTGELFF

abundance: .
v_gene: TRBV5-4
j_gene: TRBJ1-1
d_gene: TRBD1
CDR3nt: TGTGCCAGCAGCAGACTTTTGGGGACAGGGGGAACTGAAGCTTTCTTT
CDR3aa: CASSRLLGTGGTEAFF

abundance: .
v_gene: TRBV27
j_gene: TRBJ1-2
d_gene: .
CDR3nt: TGTGCCAGCAGTTTAGGGGGGACCGCTAACTATGGCTACACCTTC
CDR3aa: CASSLGGTANYGYTF

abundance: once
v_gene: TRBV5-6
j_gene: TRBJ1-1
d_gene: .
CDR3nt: TGTGCCAGCAGCTTAAGGAAGCAGGGTACTTGGGCTGAAGCTTTCTTT
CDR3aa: CASSLRKQGTWAEAFF

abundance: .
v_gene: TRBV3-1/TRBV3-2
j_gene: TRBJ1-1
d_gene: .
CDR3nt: TGTGCCAGCAGCCGAAACATGAACACTGAAGCTTTCTTT
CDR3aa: CASSRNMNTEAFF

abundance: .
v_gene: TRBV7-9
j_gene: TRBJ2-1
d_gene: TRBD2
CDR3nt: TGTGCCAGCAGCAGCGGGGGGCTCTTGGGGTACAATGAGCAGTTCTTC
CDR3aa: CASSSGGLLGYNEQFF

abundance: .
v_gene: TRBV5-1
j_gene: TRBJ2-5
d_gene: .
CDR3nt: TGCGCCAGCAGGGCGGTTGAAGAGACCCAGTACTTC
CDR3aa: CASRAVEETQYF

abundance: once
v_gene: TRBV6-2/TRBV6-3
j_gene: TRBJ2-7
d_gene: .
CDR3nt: TGTGCCAGCAGTTTTAGGGGCCTACGGGCCTCCTACGAGCAGTACTTC
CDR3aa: CASSFRGLRASYEQYF

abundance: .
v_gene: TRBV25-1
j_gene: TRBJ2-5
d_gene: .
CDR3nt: TGTGCCAGCAGTTCCAGGGGGGCAGTAGTAGAGACCCAGTACTTC
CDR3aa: CASSSRGAVVETQYF

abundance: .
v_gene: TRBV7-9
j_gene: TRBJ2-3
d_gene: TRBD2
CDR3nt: TGTGCCAGCAGCCTTAGTCCTAGCGGGGTCGCAGATACGCAGTATTTT
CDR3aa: CASSLSPSGVADTQYF

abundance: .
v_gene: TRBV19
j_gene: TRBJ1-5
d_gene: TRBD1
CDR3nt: TGTGCCAGTACCACAGGGGGGCCCCAGCATTTT
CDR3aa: CASTTGGPQHF

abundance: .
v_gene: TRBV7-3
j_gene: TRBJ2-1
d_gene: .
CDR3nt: TGTGCCAGCAGCTTAATTCTAAGCTCCTACAATGAGCAGTTCTTC
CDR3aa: CASSLILSSYNEQFF

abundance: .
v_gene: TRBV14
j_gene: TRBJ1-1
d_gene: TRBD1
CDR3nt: TGTGCCAGCAGCCAACCCGTTACAGGGGCGGTTAACACCGAAGCTTTCTTT
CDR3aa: CASSQPVTGAVNTEAFF

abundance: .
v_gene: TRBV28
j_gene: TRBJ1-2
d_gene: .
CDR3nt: TGTGCCAGCAGCCCCCTCAAGATCGGTGGTGGCTACACCTTC
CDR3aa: CASSPLKIGGGYTF

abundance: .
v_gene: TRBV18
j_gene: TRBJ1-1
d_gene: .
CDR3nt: TGTGCCAGCTCACCTAAAGCGAACACTGAAGCTTTCTTT
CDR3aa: CASSPKANTEAFF

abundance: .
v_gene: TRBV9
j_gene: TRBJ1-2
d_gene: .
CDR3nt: TGTGCCAGCAGCGTAGCGGCAGGGGATGGCTACACCTTC
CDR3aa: CASSVAAGDGYTF

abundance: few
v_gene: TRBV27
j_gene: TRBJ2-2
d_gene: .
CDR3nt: TGTGCCAGCAGTTTAAGTAATACAGCTACGAACACCGGGGAGCTGTTTTTT
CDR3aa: CASSLSNTATNTGELFF

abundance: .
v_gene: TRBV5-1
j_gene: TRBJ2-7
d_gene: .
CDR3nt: TGCGCCAGCAGCTTCACAGGCTCCTACGAGCAGTACTTC
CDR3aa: CASSFTGSYEQYF

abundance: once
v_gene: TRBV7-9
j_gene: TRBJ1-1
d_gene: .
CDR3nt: TGTGCCAGCAGCTACGGACACCTGAACACTGAAGCTTTCTTT
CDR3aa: CASSYGHLNTEAFF

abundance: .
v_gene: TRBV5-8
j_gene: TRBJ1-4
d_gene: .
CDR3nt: TGTGCCAGCAGCCCGGGGGGGGCCCTCGGACGAGAAAAACTGTTTTTT
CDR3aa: CASSPGGALGREKLFF

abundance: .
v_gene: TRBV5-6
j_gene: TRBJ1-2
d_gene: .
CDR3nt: TGTGCCACCGGGCGAGGAGGCGGCTACACCTTC
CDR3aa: CATGRGGGYTF

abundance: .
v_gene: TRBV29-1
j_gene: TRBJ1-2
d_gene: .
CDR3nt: TGCAGCGGACAGGATAATCGGGGCTATGGCTACACCTTC
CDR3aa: CSGQDNRGYGYTF

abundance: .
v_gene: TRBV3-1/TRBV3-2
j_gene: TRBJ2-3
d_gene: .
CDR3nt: TGTGCCAGCAGCCAAGATCTTGCTAGCGGCACAGATACGCAGTATTTT
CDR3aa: CASSQDLASGTDTQYF

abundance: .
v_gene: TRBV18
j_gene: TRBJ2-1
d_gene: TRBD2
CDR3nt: TGTGCCAGCTCGAGGACTAGCGGGGACAATGAGCAGTTCTTC
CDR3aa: CASSRTSGDNEQFF

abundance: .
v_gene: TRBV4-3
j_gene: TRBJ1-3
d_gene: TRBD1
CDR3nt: TGCGCCAGCAGCCAAGCATGGCAGGGGGCCTTTGGAAACACCATATATTTT
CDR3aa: CASSQAWQGAFGNTIYF

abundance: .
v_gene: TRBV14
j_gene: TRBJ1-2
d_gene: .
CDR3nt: TGTGCCAGCAGCCAGGGGGGGGAACGGTATGGCTACACCTTC
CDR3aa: CASSQGGERYGYTF

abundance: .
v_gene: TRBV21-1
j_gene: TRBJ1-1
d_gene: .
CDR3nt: TGTGCCAGCAGCGTAAGCCCGGACGGGGGAAACACTGAAGCTTTCTTT
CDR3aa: CASSVSPDGGNTEAFF

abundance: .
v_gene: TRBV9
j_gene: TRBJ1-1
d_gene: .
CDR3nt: TGTGCCAGCAGCGCCGGTGGTCCTTGGAACACTGAAGCTTTCTTT
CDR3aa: CASSAGGPWNTEAFF

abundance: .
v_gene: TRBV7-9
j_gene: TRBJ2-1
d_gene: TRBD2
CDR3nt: TGTGCCAGCAGCCACCTAGCGGGGGGCTCCTACAATGAGCAGTTCTTC
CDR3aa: CASSHLAGGSYNEQFF

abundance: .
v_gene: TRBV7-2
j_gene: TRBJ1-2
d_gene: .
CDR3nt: TGTGCCAGCAGCTTACGGAGCGATGGCTACACCTTC
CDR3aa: CASSLRSDGYTF

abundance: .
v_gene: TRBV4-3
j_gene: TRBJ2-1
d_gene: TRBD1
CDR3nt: TGCGCCAGCAGCCTTGAGGGCAGGGGGAGCTCCTACAATGAGCAGTTCTTC
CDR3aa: CASSLEGRGSSYNEQFF

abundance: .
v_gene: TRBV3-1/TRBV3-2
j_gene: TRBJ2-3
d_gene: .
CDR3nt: TGTGCCAGCAGCCAAGTGTCCACATCAGATACGCAGTATTTT
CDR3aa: CASSQVSTSDTQYF

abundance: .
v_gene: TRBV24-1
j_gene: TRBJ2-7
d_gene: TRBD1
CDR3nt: TGTGCCACCAGTGGGGAGACAGGGGATTACGAGCAGTACTTC
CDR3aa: CATSGETGDYEQYF

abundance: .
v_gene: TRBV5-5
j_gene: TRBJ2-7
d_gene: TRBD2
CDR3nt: TGTGCCAGCAGCCCTGGACTAGTCTCCGAGCAGTACTTC
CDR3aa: CASSPGLVSEQYF

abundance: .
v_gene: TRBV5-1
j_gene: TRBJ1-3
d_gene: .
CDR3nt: TGCGCCAGCAGCCAATTCGGGGGGTCCTCTGGAAACACCATATATTTT
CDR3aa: CASSQFGGSSGNTIYF

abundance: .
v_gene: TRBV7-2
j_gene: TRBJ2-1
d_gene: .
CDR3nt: TGTGCCAGCAGCTCAATCGGGACAAATGAGCAGTTCTTC
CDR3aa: CASSSIGTNEQFF

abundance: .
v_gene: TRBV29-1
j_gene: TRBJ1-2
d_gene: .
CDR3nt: TGCAGCGTACTTGGGGGCAAAGCTAACTATGGCTACACCTTC
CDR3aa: CSVLGGKANYGYTF

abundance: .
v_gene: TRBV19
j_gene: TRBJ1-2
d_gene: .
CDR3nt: TGTGCCAGTAGTACGGGTATCCGGGTTCCCAACTATGGCTACACCTTC
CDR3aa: CASSTGIRVPNYGYTF

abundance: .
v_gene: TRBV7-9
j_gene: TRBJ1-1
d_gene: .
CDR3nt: TGTGCCAGCAGCTTAGCCCCAGGGGTTGGGCACACTGAAGCTTTCTTT
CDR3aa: CASSLAPGVGHTEAFF